What follows is one T cell receptor beta chain and its context. These data originate in a study of shared clonotypes between healthy human individuals. V lost 4 bases to trimming and J lost 4 bases, with 17 bases between them. The CDR3 consists of 15 residues. The germline V gene encodes CDR1 PRHDT and CDR2 FYEKMQ (reference sequence). The method was immunoSEQ multiplex PCR; TCRdb's version includes in-frame clones alone and lacks a portion of them. This sample has hundreds of thousands of clones, with 95% to 98% found just once. Cells designated naive CD8 were CD45RO-negative and were positively selected for CCR7, with terminally differentiated effector memory CD45RA+ cells excluded. Every donor, a Caucasian adult, lived in Nashville, Tennessee.

The receptor's source is a young man in good health. Source material: naive CD8+ T cells sorted from blood. The chain combines TRBV13 with TRBJ2-7; D possibly corresponds to TRBD1 (5 bases). The CDR3 loop is CASSYTGLPGYEQYF. DNA of the CDR3: TGTGCCAGCAGCTATACAGGTCTCCCTGGATACGAGCAGTACTTC. The full variable domain, completed using reference TRBV13 and TRBJ2-7, is AAGVIQSPRHLIKEKRETATLKCYPIPRHDTVYWYQQGPGQDPQFLISFYEKMQSDKGSIPDRFSAQQFSDYHSELNMSSLELGDSALYFCASSYTGLPGYEQYFGPGTRLTVT.